These 28 T cell receptor beta chains were sequenced from one sample in a study of blood T cell repertoires in COVID-19. Repertoires were generated with immunoSEQ multiplex PCR, while TCRdb's copy carries only in-frame clones and drops some. The sample contains roughly 70,000 clones, around 89% of which appear only once. Sequencing was carried out using peripheral blood. The origin of the receptors is a human donor in a cohort sampled during active COVID-19.

The chain links TRBV28 to TRBJ2-1; D is undetermined. Trimming left V 2 bases short and J 0 bases short, with 23 bases between. CDR1 is MDHEN and CDR2 is SYDVKM in the germline V gene. The CDR3 is 20 amino acids. The CDR3 sequence: CASSLVFVLERRSSYNEQFF. CDR3 coding DNA: TGTGCCAGCAGTTTAGTCTTTGTGTTGGAGAGAAGGTCCTCCTACAATGAGCAGTTCTTC.

The gene calls are TRBV24-1 and TRBJ2-1; 11 nucleotides agree with TRBD2. The trim removed 2 bases at V and 8 bases at J, leaving 10 bases unmatched. The CDR3 is 17 amino acids. The germline V gene has CDR1 KGHDR and CDR2 SFDVKD. As DNA, the CDR3 is TGTGCCACCAGTGATTCGAAGACTAGCGGGGAGGGACATGAGCAGTTCTTC. Translating it yields CATSDSKTSGEGHEQFF.

This clone was seen only a few times. The chain combines TRBV28 with TRBJ2-5; no definite D call. V was cut by 5 bases and J by 5 bases, with 9 bases left in between. The length of the CDR3 is 12 residues. The V gene's germline CDR1 is MDHEN and CDR2 SYDVKM. The CDR3 nucleotides read TGTGCCAGCAGTGGTTCGCGGGAGACCCAGTACTTC. The encoded protein is CASSGSRETQYF.

The rearrangement joins TRBV9 to TRBJ2-1, with 8 positions matching TRBD2. Germline values: CDR1 SGDLS, CDR2 YYNGEE. The V and J ends lost 4 bases and 12 bases, in that order; junction bases with no gene match: 6. The CDR3 has 12 amino acids. The CDR3 DNA follows: TGTGCCAGCAGCCGGAGCGGGAGCGCGCAGTTCTTC. It translates to CASSRSGSAQFF.

The CDR3 DNA is TGTGCCAGCAGCCCAGGGAATTCCGGCTATGGCTACACCTTC. Translation gives CASSPGNSGYGYTF. The chain employs TRBV28 and TRBJ1-2; TRBD1 is a possible D gene (5 bases). The germline V gene has CDR1 MDHEN and CDR2 SYDVKM. The CDR3 sequence is 14 residues long. Between the trimmed V and J ends, which lost 6 bases and 4 bases, there was a span of 15 bases.

V and J are TRBV30 and TRBJ2-3, with D hard to call. Germline-derived CDR1 and CDR2 are GTSNPN and SVGIG (reference sequence). V shed 2 bases and J shed 3 bases, with 9 bases lying between them. This CDR3 region has 13 residues. The CDR3 DNA sequence: TGTGCCTGGAGTACACTAAGGACAGATACGCAGTATTTT. It translates to CAWSTLRTDTQYF.

The V call is TRBV5-5, the J call TRBJ1-2, with 8 bases aligning to TRBD1. Germline-derived CDR1 and CDR2 are SGHKS and YYEKEE (reference sequence). J gave up 0 bases and V 4 bases, and 11 bases lay outside the gene matches. The CDR3 length is 17 residues. CDR3 nucleotides: TGTGCCAGCAGCCCTGGGGCAGGGGGCTCGGCTAACTATGGCTACACCTTC. Its translation is CASSPGAGGSANYGYTF.

The chain has TRBV7-2 and TRBJ1-2, with a possible D match to TRBD1 (5 bases). Per the germline V gene, CDR1 is SGHTA and CDR2 is FQGNSA. V was pared by 1 base and J by 4 bases, with 10 bases between. This CDR3 is built from 14 residues. CDR3 sequence (DNA): TGTGCCAGCAGCTTAGGGACATCTAGCTATGGCTACACCTTC. This sequence encodes CASSLGTSSYGYTF.

This clone appeared a single time. The rearrangement uses TRBV6-5 and TRBJ2-3; TRBD2 matches at 11 bases. The CDR3 consists of 14 residues. The germline V gene has CDR1 MNHEY and CDR2 SVGAGI. V shed 5 bases and J 6 bases; nucleotides not matched to a gene: 4. The CDR3 sequence is CASSRLAGWDTQYF. The CDR3, as DNA: TGTGCCAGCAGTCGACTAGCGGGGTGGGATACGCAGTATTTT.

This clone was seen once. CDR3 protein: CASSLSGADTQYF. Written as DNA, the CDR3 is TGTGCCAGCAGCTTATCAGGGGCGGATACGCAGTATTTT. This sequence joins TRBV7-2 and TRBJ2-3; TRBD1 might be the D (6 bases). The CDR3 covers 13 residues. From germline, CDR1 is SGHTA and CDR2 FQGNSA. V gave up 2 bases and J gave up 6 bases, with 9 bases separating them.

The CDR3 sequence: CATSGKYRAADTQYF. Written as DNA, the CDR3 is TGTGCCACCAGTGGGAAATACAGGGCCGCAGATACGCAGTATTTT. The rearrangement links TRBV24-1 to TRBJ2-3; tentative D call: TRBD1 (6 bases). The V gene lost 5 bases and the J gene lost 4 bases, with 15 bases spanning the gap. CDR1 is KGHDR, CDR2 SFDVKD, per germline. The CDR3 has 15 amino acids.

The V gene is TRBV6-1, the J gene TRBJ2-1; 9 bases align to TRBD2. CDR1 and CDR2 from the germline V gene are MNHNS and SASEGT. Germline trimming cut 3 bases from V and 5 bases from J; bases unmatched to any gene: 11. CDR3 size: 17 residues. In DNA form, the CDR3 reads TGTGCCAGCAGTGATCGAGGCGGGAGGGCCACGGACAATGAGCAGTTCTTC. Translated, it gives CASSDRGGRATDNEQFF.

V usage is TRBV7-6 and J usage is TRBJ2-6; 9 nucleotides align to TRBD2. The CDR3 totals 20 residues. In germline, CDR1 is SGHVS, CDR2 FNYEAQ. J was trimmed by 1 base and V by 5 bases; bases with no gene match: 15. In nucleotides, the CDR3 is TGTGCCAGCAGCCCCCGGCGTACTCTAGCGGGGATTTCTGGGGCCAACGTCCTGACTTTC. This translates into CASSPRRTLAGISGANVLTF.

The rearrangement joins TRBV15 to TRBJ2-1; 9 nucleotides match TRBD2. This CDR3 has 14 amino acids. With 6 bases clipped from V and 6 bases from J, the junction kept 6 bases outside the gene matches. Germline V gene data show CDR1 as LNHNV and CDR2 as YYDKDF (reference sequence). The CDR3 sequence is CATSLAGVSNEQFF. The CDR3 bases are TGTGCCACCAGTTTAGCGGGAGTTTCCAATGAGCAGTTCTTC.

The V and J genes are TRBV15 and TRBJ2-5; 7 bases fit TRBD2. CDR1 and CDR2 (germline): LNHNV, YYDKDF (reference sequence). The ends lost 2 bases at V and 2 bases at J; junction bases unmatched: 2. The CDR3 is made up of 14 amino acids. CDR3 residues: CATSRLGLQETQYF. CDR3 sequence (DNA): TGTGCCACCAGCAGACTGGGACTACAAGAGACCCAGTACTTC.

This clone has only a few counts. V gene TRBV5-1 combines with J gene TRBJ2-2, with 7 bases fitting TRBD2. Trimming at V came to 5 bases and at J to 1 base, leaving 5 bases not matched to a gene. The CDR3 consists of 15 residues. Germline CDR1 reads SGHRS; CDR2 reads YFSETQ. CDR3 DNA: TGCGCCAGCAGAGGACCGGGAGGGAACACCGGGGAGCTGTTTTTT. It yields the protein CASRGPGGNTGELFF.

This rearrangement joins TRBV29-1 to TRBJ1-2; 8 bases fit TRBD1. Germline V gene lookup returns CDR1 SQVTM and CDR2 ANQGSEA. Trimming at V came to 7 bases and at J to 6 bases, leaving 4 bases not matched to a gene. CDR3 length: 11 residues. Here the CDR3 DNA reads TGCAGCGCAGGGGGCGTCAATGGCTACACCTTC. It codes for CSAGGVNGYTF. Full variable domain (missing parts from reference TRBV29-1 and TRBJ1-2): SAVISQKPSRDICQRGTSLTIQCQVDSQVTMMFWYRQQPGQSLTLIATANQGSEATYESGFVIDKFPISRPNLTFSTLTVSNMSPEDSSIYLCSAGGVNGYTFGSGTRLTVV.

This chain uses TRBV5-1 with TRBJ2-5; D is possibly TRBD1 (5 bases). The V and J ends lost 1 base and 4 bases respectively, with 5 bases between them. The germline CDR1 and CDR2 sequences are SGHRS and YFSETQ. This CDR3 has 12 residues. DNA of the CDR3: TGCGCCAGCAGCTTGAGGGGAGAGACCCAGTACTTC. It is translated as CASSLRGETQYF.

The sample holds a few counts of this clone. The chain links TRBV27 to TRBJ1-1; no clear D. V was shortened by 0 bases and J by 4 bases, with 9 bases between the two germline ends. This CDR3 spans 14 amino acids. CDR1 and CDR2 (germline): MNHEY, SMNVEV (reference sequence). CDR3 in DNA: TGTGCCAGCAGTTTATCGAGGCAGAGCACTGAAGCTTTCTTT. Encoded protein: CASSLSRQSTEAFF.

J is TRBJ2-5 and V is TRBV21-1; the listed D gene, TRBD2, was not tested against the DNA. TRBV21-1 has pseudogene status. This CDR3 region has 19 residues. The CDR3 sequence is CASSKAVLRLAGLQETQYF. CDR3 nucleotide sequence: TGTGCCAGCAGCAAAGCCGTCCTCAGACTAGCGGGACTCCAAGAGACCCAGTACTTC.

The table lists this clone with a few counts. The rearrangement links TRBV6-6 to TRBJ1-5, with D maybe TRBD1 (6 bases). Trimming removed 0 bases at V and 7 bases at J, with 13 bases between. The CDR3 extends over 15 amino acids. Germline V CDR1 and CDR2: MNHNY, SVGAGI (reference sequence). Here the CDR3 reads CASSYSSTGWQPQHF. The DNA for the CDR3 is TGTGCCAGCAGTTACTCGAGCACAGGGTGGCAGCCCCAGCATTTT.

V is TRBV19 and J is TRBJ1-2; 9 bases map to TRBD1. This CDR3 has 14 amino acids. The ends lost 8 bases at V and 7 bases at J; junction bases unmatched: 11. Looked up from germline, CDR1 is LNHDA and CDR2 is SQIVND (reference sequence). For the CDR3, the DNA is TGTGCCAGTCAATCCCGGGACAGGGAGGGTGGCTACACCTTC. Translated: CASQSRDREGGYTF.

The CDR3 spells CASSYSGLATTDTQYF. The CDR3 nucleotides are TGTGCCAGCAGTTACTCAGGACTGGCGACGACAGATACGCAGTATTTT. V is TRBV6-2 or TRBV6-3 and J is TRBJ2-3, with D possibly matching TRBD2 (5 bases). The CDR3 is 16 amino acids. Germline loops: CDR1 MNHEY, CDR2 SVGEGT. Trimming cost V 0 bases and J 3 bases, with 13 bases left between them.

This clone came up a few times. The chain carries TRBV14 and TRBJ2-1, with 9 positions matching TRBD2. The length of the CDR3 is 16 residues. The junction had 10 bases not matched to a gene; V was cut back by 1 base and J by 9 bases. CDR1 and CDR2 (germline): SGHDN, FVKESK. The CDR3 loop reads CASSQAGTSSLGEQFF. The CDR3 region has the DNA TGTGCCAGCAGCCAAGCGGGGACTAGCTCCCTTGGTGAGCAGTTCTTC.

V usage is TRBV6-5 and J usage is TRBJ2-5; D ambiguous. V lost 3 bases to trimming and J lost 0 bases, with 8 bases between them. This CDR3 has 14 amino acids. The V gene's germline CDR1 is MNHEY and CDR2 SVGAGI. CDR3 bases: TGTGCCAGCAGTTATTCGTCGTACCAAGAGACCCAGTACTTC. It codes for CASSYSSYQETQYF.

The genes are TRBV9 and TRBJ2-2; D is possibly TRBD2 (5 bases). The CDR3 has 14 amino acids. Germline V CDR1 and CDR2: SGDLS, YYNGEE. V lost 0 bases and J 11 bases, leaving 14 bases between the germline ends. The CDR3 DNA follows: TGTGCCAGCAGCGTAGATCTAGCATCAGGAGAGCTGTTTTTT. Its translation: CASSVDLASGELFF.

The chain employs TRBV5-1 and TRBJ2-1; D might be TRBD2 (6 bases). Germline loops: CDR1 SGHRS, CDR2 YFSETQ. This CDR3 is built from 15 residues. Trimming cost V 0 bases and J 8 bases, with 15 bases left between them. The CDR3 DNA follows: TGCGCCAGCAGCTTGGGGGGGAGGCTTATAGATGAGCAGTTCTTC. Translation: CASSLGGRLIDEQFF.

The rearrangement uses TRBV11-2 and TRBJ2-7; possibly TRBD1 for D (6 bases). The CDR3 spans 15 residues. CDR1 is SGHAT, CDR2 FQNNGV, per germline. The V end was cut by 0 bases, the J end by 3 bases, with 12 bases between. The chain's CDR3 is CASSLDGGSYYEQYF. The DNA of the CDR3 is TGTGCCAGCAGCTTAGATGGGGGCAGTTACTACGAGCAGTACTTC.